This T cell receptor beta chain was captured by sequencing in a study of T cell repertoires in cytomegalovirus infection. At the level of the study: Shared public TCR beta signatures pointed to both CMV infection and a matching HLA type.

TCRdb reanalysed the reads using MiXCR and keeps one entry per CDR3 protein. The sample consists of 150,000 to 200,000 distinct CDR3 sequences, around an eighth of them appearing once. The germline V and J ends were trimmed by 1 base and 7 bases, with 11 bases remaining between them. CDR1 and CDR2 from the germline V gene are LGHDT and YNNKEL (reference sequence). This CDR3 has 14 amino acids. J is TRBJ2-1 and V is TRBV3-1, with D unclear. This receptor was obtained from a human donor in good health (CMV status not recorded). Some clones in this sample may be carry-over from other donors' samples. Sequenced sample: PBMCs. As DNA, the CDR3 is TGTGCCAGCAGCCAAGGGGTAGATTCGAATGAGCAGTTCTTC. The encoded protein is CASSQGVDSNEQFF.